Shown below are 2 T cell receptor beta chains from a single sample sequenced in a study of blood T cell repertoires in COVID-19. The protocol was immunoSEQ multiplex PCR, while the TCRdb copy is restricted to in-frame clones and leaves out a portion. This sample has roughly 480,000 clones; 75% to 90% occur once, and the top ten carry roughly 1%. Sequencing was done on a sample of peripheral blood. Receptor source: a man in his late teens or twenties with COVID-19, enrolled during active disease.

This CDR3 is CASSYGLAGAGYEQYF. DNA for the CDR3: TGTGCCAGCAGCTATGGACTAGCGGGAGCAGGGTACGAGCAGTACTTC. This chain connects TRBV7-8 to TRBJ2-7; 13 bases match TRBD2. The CDR3 has 16 residues. V shed 4 bases, J shed 4 bases, and the junction held 7 bases outside the gene matches. Germline values: CDR1 SGHVS, CDR2 FQNEAQ.

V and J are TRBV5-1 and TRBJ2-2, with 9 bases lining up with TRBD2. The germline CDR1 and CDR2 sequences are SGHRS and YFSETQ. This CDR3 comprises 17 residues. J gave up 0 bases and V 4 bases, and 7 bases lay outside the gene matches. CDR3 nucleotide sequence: TGCGCCAGCAGCGTACTAGCGGGCCTGACGAACACCGGGGAGCTGTTTTTT. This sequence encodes CASSVLAGLTNTGELFF.